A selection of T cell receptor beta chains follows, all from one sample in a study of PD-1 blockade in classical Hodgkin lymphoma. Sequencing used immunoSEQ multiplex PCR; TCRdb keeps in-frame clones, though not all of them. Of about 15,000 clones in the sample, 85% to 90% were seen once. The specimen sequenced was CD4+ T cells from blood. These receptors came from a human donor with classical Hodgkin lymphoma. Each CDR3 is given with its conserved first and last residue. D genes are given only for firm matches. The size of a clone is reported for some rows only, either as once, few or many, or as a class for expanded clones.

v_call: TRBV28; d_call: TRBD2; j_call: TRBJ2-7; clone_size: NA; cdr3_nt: TGTGCCAGCAATAAGCTCTACCGGACTAGCCTGATACACTACGAGCAGTACTTC; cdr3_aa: CASNKLYRTSLIHYEQYF
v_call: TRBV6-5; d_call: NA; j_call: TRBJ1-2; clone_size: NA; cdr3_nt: TGTGCCAGCAGTTACTCGGGGGGAAGGAATGGCTACACCTTC; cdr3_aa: CASSYSGGRNGYTF
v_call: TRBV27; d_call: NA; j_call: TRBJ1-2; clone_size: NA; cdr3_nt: TGTGCCAGCAGCTCCAGGGGCCCCTATGGCTACACCTTC; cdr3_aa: CASSSRGPYGYTF
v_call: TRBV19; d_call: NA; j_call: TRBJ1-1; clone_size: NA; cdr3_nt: TGTGCCAGTAGTATAGGATGGGGGGGCGAGGTGAACACTGAAGCTTTCTTT; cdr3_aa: CASSIGWGGEVNTEAFF
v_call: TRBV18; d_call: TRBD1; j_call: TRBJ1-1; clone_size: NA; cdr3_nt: TGTGCCAGCTCAAAGACAGGGGAGCGAACTGAAGCTTTCTTT; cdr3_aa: CASSKTGERTEAFF
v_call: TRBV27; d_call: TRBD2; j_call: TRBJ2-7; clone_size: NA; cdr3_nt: TGTGCCAGCACCCTCCGGTATGGTAGCGGGAGGACCGAGCAGTACTTC; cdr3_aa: CASTLRYGSGRTEQYF
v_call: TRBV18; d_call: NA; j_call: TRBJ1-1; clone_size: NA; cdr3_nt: TGTGCCAGCTCACCAGTCAGGGACGTAGACACTGAAGCTTTCTTT; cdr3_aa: CASSPVRDVDTEAFF
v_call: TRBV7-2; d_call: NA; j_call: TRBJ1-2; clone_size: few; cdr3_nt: TGTGCCAGCAGCTTAGCTCAGGGCGGCTACACCTTC; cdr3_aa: CASSLAQGGYTF
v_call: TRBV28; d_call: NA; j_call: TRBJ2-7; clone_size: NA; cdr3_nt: TGTGCCAGCAGCTCGGCGCTAAGTTACGAGCAGTACTTC; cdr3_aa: CASSSALSYEQYF
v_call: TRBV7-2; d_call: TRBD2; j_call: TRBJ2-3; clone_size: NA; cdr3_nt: TGTGCCAGCAGCTTAGGAGGGGTAGCGGGAGGGGATACGCAGTATTTT; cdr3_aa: CASSLGGVAGGDTQYF